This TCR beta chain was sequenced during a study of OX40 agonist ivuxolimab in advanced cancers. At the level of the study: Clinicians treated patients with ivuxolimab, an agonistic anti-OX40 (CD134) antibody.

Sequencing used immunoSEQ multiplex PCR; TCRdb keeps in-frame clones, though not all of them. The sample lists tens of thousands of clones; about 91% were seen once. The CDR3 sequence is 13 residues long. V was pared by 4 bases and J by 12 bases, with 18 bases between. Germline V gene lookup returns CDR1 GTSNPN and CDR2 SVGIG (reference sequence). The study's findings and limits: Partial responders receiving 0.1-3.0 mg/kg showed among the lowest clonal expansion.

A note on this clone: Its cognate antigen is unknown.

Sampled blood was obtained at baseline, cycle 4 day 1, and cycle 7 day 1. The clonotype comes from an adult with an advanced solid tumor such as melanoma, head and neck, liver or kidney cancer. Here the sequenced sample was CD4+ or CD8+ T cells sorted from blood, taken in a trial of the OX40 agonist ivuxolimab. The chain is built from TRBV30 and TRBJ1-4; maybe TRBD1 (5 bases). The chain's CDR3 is CAWTPQAGGELFF. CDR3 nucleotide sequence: TGTGCCTGGACCCCCCAAGCGGGGGGAGAACTGTTTTTT.